This T cell receptor beta chain was captured by sequencing in a study of Graves' ophthalmopathy and Graves' hyperthyroidism. The study, taken as a whole, reports: Among expanded thyroid clonotypes above 0.001 frequency, most also occurred in blood. Distinction of ophthalmopathy from stable hyperthyroidism by a 13-signature model reached approximately 88% sensitivity and 65% to 83% specificity. Ophthalmopathy progression was predicted with around 71% sensitivity and roughly 74% specificity.

This clonotype occurred many times. Its target is not known. V lost 0 bases and J 5 bases, leaving 13 bases between the germline ends. CDR3 length: 15 residues. CDR1 is SGHNT, CDR2 YENEEA, per germline. From RNA, the CDR3 regions of TCR beta chains were amplified and sequenced. HTBI primers were used in a first-round RT-PCR, which preceded a second-round multiplex PCR. One entry per CDR3 protein, called by TCRdb with MiXCR from the multiplex PCR reads. Among approximately 330,000 distinct CDR3 sequences, 15% to 20% were seen once, and the ten largest hold about 12%. V gene TRBV11-3 combines with J gene TRBJ1-1; D uncertain. The clonotype was recovered from an adult man with Graves' ophthalmopathy. Sequencing input: peripheral blood. CDR3 nucleotides: TGTGCCAGCAGCTTAGATCGGGGAGGAAGTACTGAAGCTTTCTTT. It specifies CASSLDRGGSTEAFF. The full variable domain, rest sourced from reference TRBV11-3 and TRBJ1-1, is EAGVVQSPRYKIIEKKQPVAFWCNPISGHNTLYWYLQNLGQGPELLIRYENEEAVDDSQLPKDRFSAERLKGVDSTLKIQPAELGDSAVYLCASSLDRGGSTEAFFGQGTRLTVV.